This passage covers 26 T cell receptor beta chains from one sample sequenced in a study of response to subunit inactivated influenza vaccine. TCRdb analysed the RT-PCR reads with MiXCR anew, one entry per CDR3 protein. The sample yields under 950,000 distinct CDR3 sequences, around 20% seen once. The sequenced sample was PBMCs from blood, obtained 5 days after vaccination. The receptor set was obtained from a man in his fifties who received an inactivated influenza vaccine.

The sample holds a few counts of this clonotype. V gene TRBV19 combines with J gene TRBJ1-4, with 7 bases identical to TRBD1. The V segment lost 7 bases and the J segment 0 bases; nucleotides outside the gene matches: 8. CDR1 is LNHDA, CDR2 SQIVND, per germline (reference sequence). The CDR3 loop spans 16 amino acids. The CDR3 reads CASTGDRSSTNEKLFF. In DNA form, the CDR3 reads TGTGCCAGTACAGGGGACAGATCATCAACTAATGAAAAACTGTTTTTT. Full variable domain (remainder filled in from reference TRBV19 and TRBJ1-4): DGGITQSPKYLFRKEGQNVTLSCEQNLNHDAMYWYRQDPGQGLRLIYYSQIVNDFQKGDIAEGYSVSREKKESFPLTVTSAQKNPTAFYLCASTGDRSSTNEKLFFGSGTQLSVL.

This clonotype has a handful of counts. The chain has TRBV14 and TRBJ1-5; 8 positions match TRBD1. With 2 bases clipped from V and 2 bases from J, the junction kept 5 bases outside the gene matches. There are 16 residues in the CDR3. CDR1 and CDR2 (germline): SGHDN, FVKESK. CDR3 DNA sequence: TGTGCCAGCAGCCAAAAGGACAGGGAAGGCAATCAGCCCCAGCATTTT. This gives the protein CASSQKDREGNQPQHF. The entire variable domain, with the rest obtained from reference TRBV14 and TRBJ1-5, is as follows: EAGVTQFPSHSVIEKGQTVTLRCDPISGHDNLYWYRRVMGKEIKFLLHFVKESKQDESGMPNNRFLAERTGGTYSTLKVQPAELEDSGVYFCASSQKDREGNQPQHFGDGTRLSIL.

The chain combines TRBV28 with TRBJ1-2, with TRBD1 identical over 7 bases. The V segment lost 4 bases and the J segment 2 bases; nucleotides outside the gene matches: 10. This CDR3 has 16 residues. Germline CDR1 MDHEN, CDR2 SYDVKM. Here the CDR3 DNA reads TGTGCCAGCAGTTCTATTCCGGGACAGCGCAACTATGGCTACACCTTC. It encodes CASSSIPGQRNYGYTF.

The CDR3 coding sequence is TGTGCCAGCATCCGGACAGGGAGAGAGACCCAGTACTTC. This encodes CASIRTGRETQYF. This chain connects TRBV28 to TRBJ2-5, with TRBD1 matching 8 bases. The CDR3 covers 13 residues. Unmatched junction bases numbered 5, after V lost 7 bases and J lost 4 bases. The germline CDR1 and CDR2 sequences are MDHEN and SYDVKM.

This chain's CDR3 is CSASRAGVGYEQYF. For the CDR3, the DNA is TGCAGTGCTAGTCGGGCAGGGGTAGGGTACGAGCAGTACTTC. This rearrangement joins TRBV20-1 to TRBJ2-7; D might be TRBD1 (6 bases). The CDR3 is 14 amino acids. From germline, CDR1 is DFQATT and CDR2 SNEGSKA (reference sequence). The V gene lost 3 bases and the J gene lost 4 bases, with 16 bases spanning the gap.

V is TRBV10-3 and J is TRBJ2-1; D perhaps matches TRBD1 (6 bases). Germline V gene data show CDR1 as ENHRY and CDR2 as SYGVKD. The CDR3 extends over 16 amino acids. The V gene lost 2 bases and the J gene lost 7 bases, with 18 bases spanning the gap. The CDR3 DNA reads as TGTGCCATCAGTGAGGGCAGGGGCCGGTACGGGAATGAGCAGTTCTTC. Amino acid sequence: CAISEGRGRYGNEQFF.

The V gene is TRBV10-3, the J gene TRBJ2-2; 15 bases map to TRBD2. This CDR3 region has 17 residues. After removal of 6 bases from V and 7 bases from J, the junction contained 9 bases not matched to a gene. Per the germline V gene, CDR1 is ENHRY and CDR2 is SYGVKD. CDR3 sequence: CAIRRTSGRAVDGELFF. The CDR3 region has the DNA TGTGCCATCAGGCGGACTAGCGGGAGGGCCGTTGACGGGGAGCTGTTTTTT.

This clonotype was observed a handful of times. The gene calls are TRBV4-2 and TRBJ2-7, with 7 bases identical to TRBD2. The germline V gene encodes CDR1 LGHNA and CDR2 YNFKEQ. The V and J ends lost 0 bases and 6 bases, in that order; junction bases with no gene match: 5. The CDR3 loop spans 14 amino acids. CDR3 amino acids: CASSQEAGRGEQYF. The DNA for the CDR3 is TGTGCCAGCAGCCAAGAAGCAGGGAGGGGCGAGCAGTACTTC.

The V and J genes are TRBV10-3 and TRBJ2-7; either TRBD1 or TRBD2 may fit D (6 bases each). Germline V lookup: CDR1 ENHRY, CDR2 SYGVKD. The CDR3 consists of 15 residues. The V gene lost 3 bases and the J gene lost 6 bases, with 18 bases spanning the gap. The chain's CDR3 is CAISDRGIRGAEQYF. The CDR3 DNA reads as TGTGCCATCAGTGACAGGGGCATAAGGGGGGCCGAGCAGTACTTC.

The chain employs TRBV7-2 and TRBJ1-2, with 9 bases identical to TRBD1. This CDR3 region has 17 residues. The junction had 12 bases not matched to a gene; V was cut back by 2 bases and J by 5 bases. Germline V gene data show CDR1 as SGHTA and CDR2 as FQGNSA. CDR3 loop: CASSLMRGTGQGYGYTF. CDR3 nucleotides: TGTGCCAGCAGCTTAATGCGGGGGACAGGGCAGGGGTATGGCTACACCTTC.

This clonotype has a handful of counts. This chain connects TRBV29-1 to TRBJ2-7; TRBD2 agrees at 12 bases. The CDR3 consists of 15 residues. The V segment lost 4 bases and the J segment 3 bases; nucleotides outside the gene matches: 7. Germline V gene lookup returns CDR1 SQVTM and CDR2 ANQGSEA. The CDR3 DNA is TGCAGCGTTGGTTGGACTAGCGGGACCAGCTACGAGCAGTACTTC. Translating gives CSVGWTSGTSYEQYF.

The V and J genes are TRBV12-3 or TRBV12-4 and TRBJ2-1, with TRBD1 matching over 8 bases. V gave up 4 bases and J gave up 8 bases; unmatched junction bases: 4. The CDR3 sequence is 13 residues long. CDR3 region: CASSSDRAHEQFF. The CDR3 DNA sequence: TGTGCCAGCAGTTCGGACAGGGCGCATGAGCAGTTCTTC.

This clonotype has just a few counts. The chain is built from TRBV20-1 and TRBJ2-3; D not certain. This CDR3 comprises 14 residues. Trimming pared 1 base from V and 1 base from J, leaving 9 bases between. Germline loops: CDR1 DFQATT, CDR2 SNEGSKA (reference sequence). This chain's CDR3 is CSARGTTGTDTQYF. In DNA, the CDR3 is TGCAGTGCTAGAGGAACCACAGGCACAGATACGCAGTATTTT.

This sequence joins TRBV20-1 and TRBJ2-5, with 9 bases that match TRBD2. CDR1 and CDR2 from the germline V gene are DFQATT and SNEGSKA (reference sequence). The V segment lost 3 bases and the J segment 1 base; nucleotides outside the gene matches: 3. This CDR3 contains 14 residues. CDR3 in amino acids: CSASGGGAQETQYF. In DNA form, the CDR3 reads TGCAGTGCTAGCGGCGGGGGGGCCCAAGAGACCCAGTACTTC.

This chain connects TRBV7-2 to TRBJ2-3, with D possibly matching TRBD2 (6 bases). The germline V gene encodes CDR1 SGHTA and CDR2 FQGNSA. Trimming took off 3 bases at V and 5 bases at J, with 12 bases between the two ends. This CDR3 is 14 amino acids long. This chain's CDR3 is CASSFGGIRDTQYF. The CDR3 nucleotides read TGTGCCAGCAGCTTTGGAGGGATTCGAGATACGCAGTATTTT.

This clonotype was picked up a small number of times. V gene TRBV27 combines with J gene TRBJ2-1, with D perhaps matching TRBD1 (5 bases). Germline V gene data show CDR1 as MNHEY and CDR2 as SMNVEV (reference sequence). V was cut by 6 bases and J by 12 bases, with 18 bases left in between. The CDR3 is 13 residues long. This CDR3 is CASSPTLRGGQFF. The CDR3 region has the DNA TGTGCCAGCAGCCCTACCCTAAGGGGCGGGCAGTTCTTC.

The chain has TRBV27 and TRBJ2-3, with 10 bases matching TRBD1. The CDR3 runs to 20 residues. Per germline, CDR1 MNHEY and CDR2 SMNVEV (reference sequence). Trimming took 4 bases from V and 6 from J; bases not matched to a gene: 22. The DNA of the CDR3 is TGTGCCAGCAGTTCCCGACAGGGGGCGGACGAACTAAAATGGGTGGATACGCAGTATTTT. Residues: CASSSRQGADELKWVDTQYF.

A few counts support this clonotype. The chain employs TRBV24-1 and TRBJ2-5; the match to TRBD2 covers 7 bases. The CDR3 sequence is 14 residues long. Germline CDR1 reads KGHDR; CDR2 reads SFDVKD. The V and J ends lost 1 base and 5 bases, in that order; junction bases with no gene match: 3. For the CDR3, the DNA is TGTGCCACCAGTGATTTTTGGGGAGGGGAGACCCAGTACTTC. Its translation: CATSDFWGGETQYF.

This rearrangement joins TRBV7-9 to TRBJ2-3, with a possible D match to TRBD2 (7 bases). V lost 5 bases and J lost 1, with 13 bases in between. Germline V gives CDR1 SEHNR, CDR2 FQNEAQ (reference sequence). The CDR3 extends over 15 amino acids. The CDR3 protein is CASSREGHRTDTQYF. CDR3 in DNA: TGTGCCAGCAGCAGGGAGGGACATCGCACAGATACGCAGTATTTT.

A single count supports this clonotype. The CDR3 spells CASSHQEPPDTQYF. The CDR3 DNA sequence: TGTGCCAGCAGTCACCAAGAACCCCCAGATACGCAGTATTTT. The V call is TRBV6-5, the J call TRBJ2-3; D unresolved. Trimming removed 5 bases at V and 4 bases at J, with 13 bases between. The CDR3 is 14 amino acids. CDR1 MNHEY and CDR2 SVGAGI come from the germline V gene.

The CDR3 loop is CASSPRLLTGELFF. CDR3 DNA sequence: TGTGCCAGCTCACCACGACTGCTCACCGGGGAGCTGTTTTTT. This chain uses TRBV18 with TRBJ2-2; D ambiguous. CDR1 and CDR2 (germline): KGHSH, LQKENI. The ends were cut back, 1 base at V and 4 bases at J, with 7 bases in the middle. The CDR3 is made up of 14 amino acids.

V usage is TRBV29-1 and J usage is TRBJ1-5; 7 bases agree with TRBD1. V was pared by 6 bases and J by 2 bases, with 7 bases of the junction left unmatched. Germline-derived CDR1 and CDR2 are SQVTM and ANQGSEA. The CDR3 runs 14 residues. The CDR3 DNA is TGCAGCGTAATAACAGGGACAGGCAATCAGCCCCAGCATTTT. Translating it yields CSVITGTGNQPQHF.

This clonotype was detected a few times. The chain has TRBV20-1 and TRBJ1-2; the D gene is possibly TRBD1 (6 bases). The ends were cut back, 5 bases at V and 4 bases at J, with 17 bases in the middle. This CDR3 has 14 amino acids. Germline V gives CDR1 DFQATT, CDR2 SNEGSKA (reference sequence). Written as DNA, the CDR3 is TGCAGTGCTTTTAGGGGGGATGTTGCCTATGGCTACACCTTC. Translation: CSAFRGDVAYGYTF.

There are a few counts of this clonotype. A junction boundary mismatches the germline segment, possibly from a read error. The chain has TRBV7-8 and TRBJ2-1, with TRBD2 matching 9 bases. Germline assignment: CDR1 SGHVS and CDR2 FQNEAQ. This CDR3 contains 16 residues. CDR3 coding DNA: TGTGCCAGCAGCTTATATCGGTCCGAACTAGCGGGCCCAGGGGTCTTC. Translation: CASSLYRSELAGPGVF.

This clonotype was seen at least ten times. The CDR3 protein is CSVEGLGGAYEQYF. The CDR3 DNA sequence: TGCAGCGTTGAAGGGTTAGGTGGTGCATACGAGCAGTACTTC. The V gene is TRBV29-1, the J gene TRBJ2-7; D is ambiguous. This CDR3 is built from 14 residues. V lost 1 base to trimming and J lost 4 bases, with 14 bases between them. In germline, CDR1 is SQVTM, CDR2 ANQGSEA.

The genes are TRBV20-1 and TRBJ2-7; the match to TRBD2 covers 10 bases. After removal of 6 bases from V and 1 base from J, the junction contained 9 bases not matched to a gene. This CDR3 comprises 15 residues. Germline CDR1 and CDR2: DFQATT and SNEGSKA (reference sequence). CDR3 nucleotide sequence: TGCAGTGCGGCGACTAGCGGGTCGACATCCTACGAGCAGTACTTC. Encoded protein: CSAATSGSTSYEQYF.